This is a list of T cell receptor beta chains from one sample in a study of shared clonotypes between healthy human individuals. Using immunoSEQ multiplex PCR, the repertoire was profiled, and TCRdb retains in-frame clones only, with some absent. The profile shows roughly 330,000 clones, around 72% of them singletons. Material: memory CD4+ T cells sorted from blood. These receptors all come from a man aged 25-45 years in good health. The CDR3 runs from the conserved cysteine through the conserved F or W. A D gene is named only where the DNA matches it firmly. The size of a clone is reported for some rows only, either as once, few or many, or as a class for expanded clones.

D gene: .; clone size: many; J gene: TRBJ2-4; V gene: TRBV4-1; CDR3 DNA: TGCGCCAGCAGCCAAGAAGAGAATAGGGCCAAAAACATTCAGTACTTC; CDR3 protein: CASSQEENRAKNIQYF
D gene: .; clone size: .; J gene: TRBJ2-1; V gene: TRBV7-2; CDR3 DNA: TGTGCCAGCAGCCTCGGGAGTTCCTACAATGAGCAGTTCTTC; CDR3 protein: CASSLGSSYNEQFF
D gene: TRBD1; clone size: .; J gene: TRBJ2-7; V gene: TRBV2; CDR3 DNA: TGTGCCAGCAGCAAAGATACCAGGGGGCAATCAGGCGAGCAGTACTTC; CDR3 protein: CASSKDTRGQSGEQYF
D gene: .; clone size: .; J gene: TRBJ1-1; V gene: TRBV2; CDR3 DNA: TGTGCCAGCAGTGAGGGGGGGACCACTGAAGCTTTCTTT; CDR3 protein: CASSEGGTTEAFF
D gene: TRBD1; clone size: .; J gene: TRBJ2-2; V gene: TRBV28; CDR3 DNA: TGTGCCAGCAGTTCCCCCGGACAGGGAACCGGGGAGCTGTTTTTT; CDR3 protein: CASSSPGQGTGELFF
D gene: .; clone size: .; J gene: TRBJ2-2; V gene: TRBV2; CDR3 DNA: TGTGCCAGCAGGGGGGCGGCGATCGCCGGGGAGCTGTTTTTT; CDR3 protein: CASRGAAIAGELFF
D gene: TRBD1; clone size: many; J gene: TRBJ2-6; V gene: TRBV30; CDR3 DNA: TGTGCCTGGAGTGGGACAGGGGTCTCTGGGGCCAACGTCCTGACTTTC; CDR3 protein: CAWSGTGVSGANVLTF
D gene: .; clone size: .; J gene: TRBJ1-2; V gene: TRBV5-1; CDR3 DNA: TGCGCCAGCCCATGCAGAGTACTCTATGGCTACACCTTC; CDR3 protein: CASPCRVLYGYTF
D gene: .; clone size: .; J gene: TRBJ2-5; V gene: TRBV7-2; CDR3 DNA: TGTGCCAGCAGCTTAATCATGGGCCTACCTCAAGAGACCCAGTACTTC; CDR3 protein: CASSLIMGLPQETQYF
D gene: .; clone size: .; J gene: TRBJ2-1; V gene: TRBV10-2; CDR3 DNA: TGCGCCAGCAGCCAAGGGGTGGGGGAGCAGTTCTTC; CDR3 protein: CASSQGVGEQFF
D gene: TRBD1; clone size: once; J gene: TRBJ2-5; V gene: TRBV5-1; CDR3 DNA: TGCGCCAGCAGCTTTTCCGGGACAGGGACCCAAGAGACCCAGTACTTC; CDR3 protein: CASSFSGTGTQETQYF
D gene: .; clone size: .; J gene: TRBJ2-7; V gene: TRBV6-5; CDR3 DNA: TGTGCCAGCAGTCAAGCACGTGAGCAGTACTTC; CDR3 protein: CASSQAREQYF
D gene: TRBD2; clone size: .; J gene: TRBJ2-7; V gene: TRBV27; CDR3 DNA: TGTGCCAGCAGCTTAGCGGGAGACTACGAGCAGTACTTC; CDR3 protein: CASSLAGDYEQYF
D gene: .; clone size: .; J gene: TRBJ2-5; V gene: TRBV20-1; CDR3 DNA: TGCAGTGCCGGACAAGAGACCCAGTACTTC; CDR3 protein: CSAGQETQYF
D gene: .; clone size: once; J gene: TRBJ2-5; V gene: TRBV5-1; CDR3 DNA: TGCGCCAGCAGTTTGACGGCGTACCAAGAGACCCAGTACTTC; CDR3 protein: CASSLTAYQETQYF
D gene: .; clone size: .; J gene: TRBJ2-5; V gene: TRBV4-1; CDR3 DNA: TGCGCCAGCAGCCAAGGCGCTAGCCTGACCCTTAACCAAGAGACCCAGTACTTC; CDR3 protein: CASSQGASLTLNQETQYF
D gene: .; clone size: few; J gene: TRBJ1-2; V gene: TRBV30; CDR3 DNA: TGTGCCTGGAGTCCTACCCGACAGCATTATGGCTACACCTTC; CDR3 protein: CAWSPTRQHYGYTF
D gene: .; clone size: .; J gene: TRBJ2-1; V gene: TRBV28; CDR3 DNA: TGTGCCAGCACCCCGGGAAACTACAATGAGCAGTTCTTC; CDR3 protein: CASTPGNYNEQFF
D gene: .; clone size: .; J gene: TRBJ2-5; V gene: TRBV2; CDR3 DNA: TGTGCCAGCATGGCGGACCCGTACCAAGAGACCCAGTACTTC; CDR3 protein: CASMADPYQETQYF
D gene: .; clone size: .; J gene: TRBJ2-2; V gene: TRBV7-9; CDR3 DNA: TGTGCCAGCAGCTTAGCTACAAACGGGGAGCTGTTTTTT; CDR3 protein: CASSLATNGELFF
D gene: TRBD1; clone size: .; J gene: TRBJ1-1; V gene: TRBV9; CDR3 DNA: TGTGCCAGCAGCGTAGCATGGGCGGGGACAGGAGAAGCTTTCTTT; CDR3 protein: CASSVAWAGTGEAFF